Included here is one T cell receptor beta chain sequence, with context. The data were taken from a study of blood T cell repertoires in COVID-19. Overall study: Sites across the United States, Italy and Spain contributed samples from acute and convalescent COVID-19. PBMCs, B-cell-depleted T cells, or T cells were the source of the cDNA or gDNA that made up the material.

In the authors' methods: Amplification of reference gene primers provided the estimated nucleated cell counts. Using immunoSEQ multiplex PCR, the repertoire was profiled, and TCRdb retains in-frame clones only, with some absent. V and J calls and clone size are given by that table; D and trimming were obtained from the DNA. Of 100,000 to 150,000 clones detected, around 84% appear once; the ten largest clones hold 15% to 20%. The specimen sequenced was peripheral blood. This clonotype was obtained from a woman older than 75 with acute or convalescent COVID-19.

The CDR3 reads CASSLDGGRALYEQYF. The CDR3 nucleotides are TGTGCCAGCAGCTTAGATGGCGGGAGGGCCTTATACGAGCAGTACTTC. V gene TRBV11-2 combines with J gene TRBJ2-7; 9 nucleotides agree with TRBD2. V trimming: 0 bases; J trimming: 4 bases; junction bases outside the gene matches: 7. CDR3 length: 16 residues. CDR1 and CDR2 from the germline V gene are SGHAT and FQNNGV.